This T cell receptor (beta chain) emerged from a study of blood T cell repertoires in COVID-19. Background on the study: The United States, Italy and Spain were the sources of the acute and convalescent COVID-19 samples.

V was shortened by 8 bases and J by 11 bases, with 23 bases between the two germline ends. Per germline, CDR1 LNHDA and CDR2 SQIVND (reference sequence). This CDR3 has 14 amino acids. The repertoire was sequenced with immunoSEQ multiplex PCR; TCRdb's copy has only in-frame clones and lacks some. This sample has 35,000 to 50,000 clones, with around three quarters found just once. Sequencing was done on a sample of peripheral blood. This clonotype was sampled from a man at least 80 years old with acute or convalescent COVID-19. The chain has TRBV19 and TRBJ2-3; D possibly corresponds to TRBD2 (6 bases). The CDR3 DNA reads TGTGCCAGTTGTGACCGCGGACTATCCACGGAGCAGTATTTT. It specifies CASCDRGLSTEQYF. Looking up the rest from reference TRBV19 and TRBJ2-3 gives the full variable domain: DGGITQSPKYLFRKEGQNVTLSCEQNLNHDAMYWYRQDPGQGLRLIYYSQIVNDFQKGDIAEGYSVSREKKESFPLTVTSAQKNPTAFYLCASCDRGLSTEQYFGPGTRLTVL.